This T cell receptor (beta chain) is from a study of T-cell memory formation after mild COVID-19. Study-wide findings and caveats: Cross-reactive memory apparently joined, as some responding clones appeared in pre-infection memory.

Concerning this clonotype itself: Its antigen is currently unknown.

Germline values: CDR1 KGHDR, CDR2 SFDVKD. The V and J ends lost 5 bases and 6 bases respectively, with 15 bases between them. This CDR3 is 15 amino acids long. TCRdb re-derived calls from the 5' RACE reads in MiXCR, one entry per CDR3 protein. This sample has about 430,000 distinct CDR3 sequences, with approximately 25% found just once. The V and J genes are TRBV24-1 and TRBJ2-2; either TRBD1 or TRBD2 may fit D (5 bases each). Sequencing input: PBMCs or a T cell subset sorted from them (not recorded which). The TCR comes from an adult woman who had mild COVID-19 (a few samples of this study predate the infection). Cell type and time point are not known. CDR3 sequence reads: CATSADPGGAGELFF. In DNA, the CDR3 is TGTGCCACCAGTGCGGACCCTGGGGGTGCCGGGGAGCTGTTTTTT.